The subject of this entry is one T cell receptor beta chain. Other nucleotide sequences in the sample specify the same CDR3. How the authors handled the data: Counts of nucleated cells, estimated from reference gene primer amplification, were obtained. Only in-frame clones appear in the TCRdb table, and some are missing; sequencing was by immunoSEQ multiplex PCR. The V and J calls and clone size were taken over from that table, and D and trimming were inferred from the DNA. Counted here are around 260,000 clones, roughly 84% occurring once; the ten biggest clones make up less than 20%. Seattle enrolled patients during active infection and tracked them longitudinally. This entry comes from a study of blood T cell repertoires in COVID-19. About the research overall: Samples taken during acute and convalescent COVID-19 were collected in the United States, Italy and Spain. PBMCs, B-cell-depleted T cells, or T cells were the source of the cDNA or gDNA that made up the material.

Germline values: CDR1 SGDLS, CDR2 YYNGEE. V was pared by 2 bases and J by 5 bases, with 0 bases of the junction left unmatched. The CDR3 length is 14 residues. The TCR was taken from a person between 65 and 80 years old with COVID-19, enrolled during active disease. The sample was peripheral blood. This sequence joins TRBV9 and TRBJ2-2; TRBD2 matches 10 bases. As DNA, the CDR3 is TGTGCCAGCAGCGTTAGCGGGAGGACCGGGGAGCTGTTTTTT. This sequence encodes CASSVSGRTGELFF.